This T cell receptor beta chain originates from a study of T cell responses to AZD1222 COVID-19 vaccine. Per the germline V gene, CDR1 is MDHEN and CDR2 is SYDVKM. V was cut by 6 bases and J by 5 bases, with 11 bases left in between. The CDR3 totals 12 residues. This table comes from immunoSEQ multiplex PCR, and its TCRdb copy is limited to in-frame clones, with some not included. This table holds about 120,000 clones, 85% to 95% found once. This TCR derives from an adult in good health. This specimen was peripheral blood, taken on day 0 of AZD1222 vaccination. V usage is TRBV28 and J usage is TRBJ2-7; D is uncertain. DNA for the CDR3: TGTGCCAGCAGACTACCCTTCGACGAGCAGTACTTC. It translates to CASRLPFDEQYF. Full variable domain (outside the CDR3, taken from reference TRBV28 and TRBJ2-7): DVKVTQSSRYLVKRTGEKVFLECVQDMDHENMFWYRQDPGLGLRLIYFSYDVKMKEKGDIPEGYSVSREKKERFSLILESASTNQTSMYLCASRLPFDEQYFGPGTRLTVT.